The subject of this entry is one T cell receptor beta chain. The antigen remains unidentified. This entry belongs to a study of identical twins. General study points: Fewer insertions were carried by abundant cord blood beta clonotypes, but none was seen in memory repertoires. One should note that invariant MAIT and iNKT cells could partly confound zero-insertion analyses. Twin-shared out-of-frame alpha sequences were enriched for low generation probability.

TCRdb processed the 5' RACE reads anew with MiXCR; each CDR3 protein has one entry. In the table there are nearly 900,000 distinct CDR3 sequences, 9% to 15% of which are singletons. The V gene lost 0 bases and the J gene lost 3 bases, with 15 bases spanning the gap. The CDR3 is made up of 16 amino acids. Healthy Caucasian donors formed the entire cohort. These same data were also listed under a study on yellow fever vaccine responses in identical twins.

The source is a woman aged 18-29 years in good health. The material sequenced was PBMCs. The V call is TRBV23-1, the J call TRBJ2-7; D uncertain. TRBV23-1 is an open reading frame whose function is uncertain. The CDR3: CASSQSSPTNLYEQYF. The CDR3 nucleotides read TGCGCCAGCAGTCAATCTTCACCAACAAACCTCTACGAGCAGTACTTC.